The 5 T cell receptor beta chains presented below share a single source sample, sequenced in a study of HIV-infected patients and healthy controls. Reverse transcription used approximately 500 ng RNA and constant-region primers for alpha and beta. Using multiplexing indices, alpha and beta chain libraries were generated apart by chain-specific third strand synthesis. TCRdb reprocessed the 5' RACE reads via MiXCR and lists one record per CDR3 protein. The top ten clones hold 5% to 6.5% of a sample with roughly 9,800 distinct CDR3 sequences, about 8.2% of them seen once. The repertoire came from unfractionated whole blood and reflected all unsorted peripheral T cells. Material for sequencing was blood. Every receptor here comes from an adult in good health.

V usage is TRBV25-1 and J usage is TRBJ2-2, with a tentative D call TRBD1 (6 bases). The CDR3 length is 13 residues. CDR1 and CDR2 (germline): MGHDK, SYGVNS. Trimming removed 7 bases at V and 7 bases at J, with 13 bases between. CDR3 bases: TGTGCCAGCACCTTCGACAGGCACGGGGAGCTGTTTTTT. Protein product: CASTFDRHGELFF.

In this sample, this clonotype is medium-sized. This chain joins TRBV4-1 and TRBJ2-5; 8 positions match TRBD1. This CDR3 has 13 residues. Germline trimming cut 4 bases from V and 4 bases from J; bases unmatched to any gene: 2. CDR1 and CDR2 from the germline V gene are MGHRA and YSYEKL. CDR3 nucleotide sequence: TGCGCCAGCAGCCGGACAGGGAGAGAGACCCAGTACTTC. The encoded protein is CASSRTGRETQYF.

CDR3 sequence (DNA): TGTGCCATCAGTGATCCCGACCTCCGGGGACAGACCATATATTTT. Protein sequence: CAISDPDLRGQTIYF. This chain uses TRBV10-3 with TRBJ1-3; the match to TRBD1 covers 7 bases. Germline CDR1 reads ENHRY; CDR2 reads SYGVKD. The CDR3 runs to 15 residues. V lost 3 bases to trimming and J lost 10 bases; unmatched junction nucleotides: 12.

V and J are TRBV7-9 and TRBJ1-4, with D uncertain. The V and J ends lost 6 bases and 1 base respectively, with 12 bases between them. The CDR3 sequence is 15 residues long. CDR1 and CDR2 (germline): SEHNR, FQNEAQ (reference sequence). The CDR3 loop is CASSLIMGTNEKLFF. Written as DNA, the CDR3 is TGTGCCAGCAGTCTTATCATGGGAACTAATGAAAAACTGTTTTTT.

This clonotype was counted a single time. V usage is TRBV11-1 and J usage is TRBJ2-7, with 7 bases matching TRBD2. The germline V gene has CDR1 SGHAT and CDR2 FQDESV (reference sequence). The CDR3 runs to 14 residues. The junction had 4 bases not matched to a gene; V was cut back by 2 bases and J by 3 bases. CDR3 in DNA: TGTGCCAGCAGCTTACAGGCGGGAGACTACGAGCAGTACTTC. It specifies CASSLQAGDYEQYF.